What follows are 26 T cell receptor beta chains derived from one specimen sequenced in a study of neurological immune-mediated disorders (dated by TCRdb to the late 2010s). The library relied on 5' RACE. This sample was sequenced with an Illumina HiSeq 2500. TCRdb passed the public sequencing reads through fastp at Q25 and MiXCR, retaining productive beta sequences. When rows share a CDR3 protein, they turn into one entry using the most common DNA and genes. Recorded for this sample are tens of thousands of distinct CDR3 sequences; 14% of them occurred a single time. Together, the top ten hold 20% to 30% of the sample. Sequenced material: PBMCs. These receptors were taken from a woman between 50 and 59 years old with HTLV-1-associated myelopathy (HAM/TSP).

This clonotype was found many times. This chain joins TRBV7-2 and TRBJ1-3; 7 bases align to TRBD1. Trimming took 6 bases from V and 3 from J; bases not matched to a gene: 8. This CDR3 is built from 15 residues. The germline V gene encodes CDR1 SGHTA and CDR2 FQGNSA. CDR3 protein: CASSLQGRVGNTIYF. CDR3 coding DNA: TGTGCCAGCAGTCTACAGGGGAGGGTTGGAAACACCATATATTTT.

This clonotype has a count of ten or more. This chain uses TRBV6-6 with TRBJ1-4; the D gene is possibly TRBD1 (5 bases). The CDR3 is 15 residues long. Per germline, CDR1 MNHNY and CDR2 SVGAGI (reference sequence). Trimming took 6 bases from V and 7 from J, leaving 18 bases between them. The CDR3 DNA reads TGTGCCAGCAGCCAAGGGGAGGGTGGGAGTGAAAAACTGTTTTTT. The encoded protein is CASSQGEGGSEKLFF.

This clonotype was seen many times. This chain links TRBV5-1 with TRBJ2-5, with 7 bases that match TRBD1. The CDR3 is made up of 16 amino acids. V dropped 3 bases and J dropped 4; count of bases not matched to a gene: 12. CDR1 SGHRS and CDR2 YFSETQ come from the germline V gene. The DNA for the CDR3 is TGCGCCAGCAGCTCTAGGGCAGGGGGTGAGACAGAGACCCAGTACTTC. Encoded protein: CASSSRAGGETETQYF.

This clonotype was recorded at least ten times. The rearrangement uses TRBV5-1 and TRBJ2-3; D gene unclear. The CDR3 covers 13 residues. The germline V gene encodes CDR1 SGHRS and CDR2 YFSETQ. V gave up 4 bases and J gave up 4 bases, with 10 bases separating them. CDR3 DNA: TGCGCCAGCAGCCTGGACCCGGCAGATACGCAGTATTTT. The encoded protein is CASSLDPADTQYF.

This clonotype was picked up many times. The genes are TRBV5-1 and TRBJ2-1, with TRBD1 identical over 8 bases. The CDR3 length is 15 residues. Germline V CDR1 and CDR2: SGHRS, YFSETQ. V dropped 4 bases and J dropped 2; count of bases not matched to a gene: 5. As DNA, the CDR3 is TGCGCCAGCAGCCCGGGACAGGTAACCTACAATGAGCAGTTCTTC. Translation: CASSPGQVTYNEQFF.

The sample holds many counts of this clonotype. The rearrangement joins TRBV29-1 to TRBJ1-1; D is possibly TRBD1 (5 bases). The CDR3 runs to 13 residues. Germline V gene sequence: CDR1 SQVTM, CDR2 ANQGSEA. Trimming removed 7 bases from V and 2 bases from J, with 14 bases in between. This chain's CDR3 is CSALGATNTEAFF. The CDR3 region has the DNA TGCAGCGCCCTCGGGGCAACAAACACTGAAGCTTTCTTT.

In its sample, this clonotype was seen many times. V gene TRBV7-8 combines with J gene TRBJ1-4, with D uncertain. The CDR3 has 13 residues. Trimming took 8 bases from V and 8 from J, leaving 15 bases between them. Germline V gene lookup returns CDR1 SGHVS and CDR2 FQNEAQ. CDR3 coding DNA: TGTGCCAGCGCGATAGGAGGGCAGGAAAAACTGTTTTTT. Amino acid sequence: CASAIGGQEKLFF. Supplemented by reference TRBV7-8 and TRBJ1-4, the full variable domain reads GAGVSQSPRYKVAKRGQDVALRCDPISGHVSLFWYQQALGQGPEFLTYFQNEAQLDKSGLPSDRFFAERPEGSVSTLKIQRTQQEDSAVYLCASAIGGQEKLFFGSGTQLSVL.

Ten or more counts support this clonotype. The rearrangement links TRBV3-1 to TRBJ2-1; TRBD2 is a possible D gene (5 bases). The CDR3 length is 14 residues. Germline assignment: CDR1 LGHDT and CDR2 YNNKEL (reference sequence). The V end lost 4 bases, the J end lost 4 bases, and 11 bases lay between the germline ends. DNA for the CDR3: TGTGCCAGCAGCCTTGGACTCGAGTACAATGAGCAGTTCTTC. This codes for CASSLGLEYNEQFF.

This clonotype was seen repeatedly, ten times or more. This chain links TRBV7-2 with TRBJ1-1, with D perhaps matching TRBD1 (5 bases). Germline lookup yields CDR1 SGHTA and CDR2 FQGNSA. V was cut by 5 bases and J by 5 bases, with 15 bases left in between. The CDR3 loop spans 14 amino acids. CDR3 in amino acids: CASSARMGGTEAFF. Written as DNA, the CDR3 is TGTGCCAGCAGCGCTAGAATGGGGGGGACTGAAGCTTTCTTT.

This clonotype was counted at least ten times. CDR3 sequence reads: CASAGRGSYNEQFF. The DNA of the CDR3 is TGCGCCAGCGCGGGCAGGGGATCCTACAATGAGCAGTTCTTC. This chain connects TRBV4-1 to TRBJ2-1; D possibly corresponds to TRBD1 (6 bases). Germline V lookup: CDR1 MGHRA, CDR2 YSYEKL. This CDR3 contains 14 residues. Trimming removed 8 bases from V and 1 base from J, with 12 bases in between.

This clonotype came up many times. The rearrangement joins TRBV7-9 to TRBJ1-1; no reliable D call. The CDR3 covers 14 residues. The V end was cut by 6 bases, the J end by 1 base, with 12 bases between. Per the germline V gene, CDR1 is SEHNR and CDR2 is FQNEAQ (reference sequence). CDR3 region: CASRPLMTNTEAFF. The CDR3 bases are TGTGCCAGCAGACCTCTGATGACGAACACTGAAGCTTTCTTT.

This clonotype was seen ten or more times. The chain couples TRBV5-1 to TRBJ2-1, with D perhaps matching TRBD1 (6 bases). The CDR3 extends over 15 amino acids. Between the trimmed V and J ends, which lost 5 bases and 9 bases, there was a span of 21 bases. Per germline, CDR1 SGHRS and CDR2 YFSETQ. The CDR3 region is CASRLPGQPLSEQFF. For the CDR3, the DNA is TGCGCCAGCAGATTGCCGGGACAACCCTTATCTGAGCAGTTCTTC.

This clonotype occurred many times. V usage is TRBV10-3 and J usage is TRBJ2-3, with D possibly being TRBD1 (6 bases). This CDR3 is 12 amino acids long. Germline lookup yields CDR1 ENHRY and CDR2 SYGVKD. With 3 bases removed from V and 5 bases from J, the gap between germline ends came to 6 bases. CDR3: CAISEGGDTQYF. DNA for the CDR3: TGTGCCATCAGTGAAGGGGGAGATACGCAGTATTTT.

This clonotype was seen repeatedly, ten times or more. The chain joins TRBV7-2 to TRBJ2-5; 12 nucleotides match TRBD2. CDR1 SGHTA and CDR2 FQGNSA come from the germline V gene. The trim removed 5 bases at V and 4 bases at J, leaving 5 bases unmatched. The CDR3 loop spans 15 amino acids. CDR3 nucleotide sequence: TGTGCCAGCAGCCCTAGCGGGGGGGCCGGAGAGACCCAGTACTTC. The encoded protein is CASSPSGGAGETQYF.

This clonotype was recorded at least ten times. CDR3 amino acids: CASSLGLAGLLGNEQFF. The CDR3 DNA follows: TGTGCCAGCAGCTTAGGTCTAGCGGGGCTCCTTGGCAATGAGCAGTTCTTC. This rearrangement joins TRBV7-2 to TRBJ2-1, with 9 bases identical to TRBD2. The germline CDR1 and CDR2 sequences are SGHTA and FQGNSA. The CDR3 loop spans 17 amino acids. The junction had 10 bases not matched to a gene; V was cut back by 1 base and J by 6 bases. Filled out from reference TRBV7-2 and TRBJ2-1, the complete variable domain reads GAGVSQSPSNKVTEKGKDVELRCDPISGHTALYWYRQSLGQGLEFLIYFQGNSAPDKSGLPSDRFSAERTGGSVSTLTIQRTQQEDSAVYLCASSLGLAGLLGNEQFFGPGTRLTVL.

This clonotype was found a few times. CDR3 loop: CSARGRGSSSYNEQFF. CDR3 bases: TGCAGTGCTAGAGGTAGGGGCTCCAGCTCCTACAATGAGCAGTTCTTC. The V gene is TRBV20-1, the J gene TRBJ2-1, with a weak D call TRBD1 (5 bases). CDR1 is DFQATT and CDR2 is SNEGSKA in the germline V gene (reference sequence). Deletions cut 1 base from V and 0 bases from J, with 13 bases between. The CDR3 has 16 residues.

This clonotype has more than one count but fewer than ten. This chain uses TRBV7-2 with TRBJ2-1, with a possible D match to TRBD2 (5 bases). The CDR3 runs to 15 residues. V was trimmed by 4 bases and J by 9 bases, leaving 19 bases between them. Germline lookup yields CDR1 SGHTA and CDR2 FQGNSA. The CDR3 reads CASSSPGLAASEQFF. CDR3 sequence (DNA): TGTGCCAGCAGCTCCCCCGGCCTAGCCGCTAGTGAGCAGTTCTTC.

This clonotype showed up just once. The chain couples TRBV24-1 to TRBJ2-5; D remains unclear. The CDR3 runs 13 residues. V dropped 4 bases and J dropped 7 bases, with 12 bases sitting between them. CDR1 KGHDR and CDR2 SFDVKD come from the germline V gene. CDR3 amino acids: CATSEAGTVTQYF. CDR3 bases: TGTGCCACCAGTGAGGCAGGTACGGTGACCCAGTACTTC.

This clonotype was seen many times. The rearrangement links TRBV12-3 or TRBV12-4 to TRBJ1-1; D might be TRBD1 (6 bases). The CDR3 consists of 15 residues. V was cut by 4 bases and J by 1 base, with 13 bases left in between. The CDR3 nucleotides read TGTGCCAGCAGTTCCTCCCTACAGGGGAACACTGAAGCTTTCTTT. Translated, it gives CASSSSLQGNTEAFF.

This clonotype was seen repeatedly, ten times or more. This chain uses TRBV28 with TRBJ1-2; 9 nucleotides align to TRBD1. The CDR3 is 14 amino acids. The V and J ends lost 6 bases and 6 bases, in that order; junction bases with no gene match: 8. Germline V gene lookup returns CDR1 MDHEN and CDR2 SYDVKM. The CDR3, as DNA: TGTGCCAGCAGAACCGGGACAGGGTTTGATGGCTACACCTTC. Translation gives CASRTGTGFDGYTF.

This clonotype showed up many times. The chain joins TRBV27 to TRBJ2-7; possible D gene TRBD1, 6 bases. There are 15 residues in the CDR3. Trimming left V 5 bases short and J 3 bases short, with 17 bases between. Per germline, CDR1 MNHEY and CDR2 SMNVEV (reference sequence). This CDR3 is CASSQTGSGIYEQYF. CDR3 DNA sequence: TGTGCCAGCAGTCAAACAGGGTCCGGCATCTACGAGCAGTACTTC.

This clonotype was observed at least ten times. CDR3 bases: TGCGCCAGCAGCTTCTCTACGGGGAGAGACCAGCCCCAGCATTTT. The encoded protein is CASSFSTGRDQPQHF. The rearrangement joins TRBV5-1 to TRBJ1-5; D remains unclear. Germline CDR1 SGHRS, CDR2 YFSETQ. This CDR3 region has 15 residues. The V gene lost 2 bases and the J gene lost 7 bases, with 16 bases spanning the gap. Full variable domain (rest looked up from reference TRBV5-1 and TRBJ1-5): KAGVTQTPRYLIKTRGQQVTLSCSPISGHRSVSWYQQTPGQGLQFLFEYFSETQRNKGNFPGRFSGRQFSNSRSEMNVSTLELGDSALYLCASSFSTGRDQPQHFGDGTRLSIL.

This clonotype ranks as medium-sized (0.01 to 0.1%). The chain couples TRBV5-1 to TRBJ1-2; no clear D gene. Trimming left V 3 bases short and J 4 bases short, with 13 bases between. CDR1 is SGHRS, CDR2 YFSETQ, per germline. The CDR3 spans 14 residues. CDR3 in DNA: TGCGCCAGCAGCTCCTTCGGGGAAACCTATGGCTACACCTTC. Its protein product is CASSSFGETYGYTF.

Many counts were recorded for this clonotype. The genes are TRBV12-3 or TRBV12-4 and TRBJ1-5; 7 bases line up with TRBD1. The CDR3 length is 16 residues. The J segment lost 0 bases and the V segment lost 5 bases, leaving 7 bases of the junction unmatched. CDR3 sequence: CASSPGQTSSNQPQHF. CDR3 sequence (DNA): TGTGCCAGCAGTCCGGGACAGACCTCTAGCAATCAGCCCCAGCATTTT.

This clonotype was counted ten times or more. The chain carries TRBV11-2 and TRBJ1-5; TRBD1 is a possible D gene (6 bases). V dropped 2 bases and J dropped 3 bases, with 17 bases sitting between them. Germline loops: CDR1 SGHAT, CDR2 FQNNGV. The length of the CDR3 is 17 residues. The CDR3 loop reads CASSLKGGRGNNQPQHF. The CDR3 DNA reads TGTGCCAGCAGCTTAAAAGGGGGGCGCGGTAACAATCAGCCCCAGCATTTT.

Of note for this clonotype: This sequence may be a read error, since a much larger clone differs from it by one base. The rearrangement links TRBV7-8 to TRBJ2-3, with unresolved D. The length of the CDR3 is 15 residues. The V end lost 1 base, the J end lost 0 bases, and 8 bases lay between the germline ends. CDR1 and CDR2 (germline): SGHVS, FQNEAQ. CDR3 sequence: CASSLVSESTDTQYF. The CDR3 DNA is TGTGCCAGCAGCTTAGTGAGCGAGAGCACAGATACGCAGTATTTT.